The 25 T cell receptor beta chains below all came from one sample that was sequenced in a study of PD-L1 blockade in urothelial cancer. Time point noted: peripheral blood 6 weeks after treatment start. TCRdb's copy holds only in-frame clones and misses some; the assay was immunoSEQ multiplex PCR. The repertoire holds around 93,000 clones, with approximately 82% as singletons. Material: PBMCs, obtained around atezolizumab (anti-PD-L1) treatment. The receptors originated from a man aged 65 to 79 with urothelial cancer.

This sequence joins TRBV9 and TRBJ2-5; D remains ambiguous. Germline CDR1 is SGDLS and CDR2 is YYNGEE. This CDR3 has 16 amino acids. V lost 0 bases, J lost 1 base, and 13 bases lay in between. CDR3 nucleotides: TGTGCCAGCAGCGTAGGCGCGCAGGCCTTCCAAGAGACCCAGTACTTC. Translating it yields CASSVGAQAFQETQYF. The full variable domain, its missing parts supplied by reference TRBV9 and TRBJ2-5, is DSGVTQTPKHLITATGQRVTLRCSPRSGDLSVYWYQQSLDQGLQFLIQYYNGEERAKGNILERFSAQQFPDLHSELNLSSLELGDSALYFCASSVGAQAFQETQYFGPGTRLLVL.

This chain links TRBV7-8 with TRBJ1-6, with 10 bases matching TRBD1. The CDR3 contains 16 residues. V lost 4 bases and J lost 9; bases outside the gene matches: 9. Germline V gene sequence: CDR1 SGHVS, CDR2 FQNEAQ. Written as DNA, the CDR3 is TGTGCCAGCAGCTGGACCGGGGGACAGGGGTTTTCACCCCTCCACTTT. Translating it yields CASSWTGGQGFSPLHF.

The rearrangement links TRBV5-1 to TRBJ2-7; the match to TRBD1 covers 10 bases. Germline V gives CDR1 SGHRS, CDR2 YFSETQ. This CDR3 has 17 amino acids. J was trimmed by 6 bases and V by 0 bases; bases with no gene match: 12. The CDR3 DNA follows: TGCGCCAGCAGCTTGGAAGGGGACAGGGGAACTATAGGCGAGCAGTACTTC. It specifies CASSLEGDRGTIGEQYF.

V usage is TRBV19 and J usage is TRBJ2-7, with TRBD2 matching 9 bases. Trimming removed 6 bases from V and 7 bases from J; junction bases left unmatched: 13. The CDR3 has 15 residues. Germline V gene data show CDR1 as LNHDA and CDR2 as SQIVND (reference sequence). DNA of the CDR3: TGTGCCAGTAGCCCGAAGGGGGGCGGGAGGGGTGAGCAGTACTTC. It codes for CASSPKGGGRGEQYF.

The chain is built from TRBV30 and TRBJ2-1; D unresolved. CDR1 is GTSNPN and CDR2 is SVGIG in the germline V gene (reference sequence). The CDR3 is 11 amino acids. CDR3: CADFVRNEQFF. For the CDR3, the DNA is TGTGCTGACTTTGTGCGGAATGAGCAGTTCTTC.

This chain links TRBV5-5 with TRBJ1-1, with 10 bases fitting TRBD1. The CDR3 is made up of 16 amino acids. Looked up from germline, CDR1 is SGHKS and CDR2 is YYEKEE (reference sequence). V trimming: 2 bases; J trimming: 1 base; junction bases outside the gene matches: 5. The CDR3 sequence is CASSFGQGVPNTEAFF. The CDR3 DNA reads as TGTGCCAGCAGCTTCGGACAGGGGGTTCCGAACACTGAAGCTTTCTTT.

This chain joins TRBV10-3 and TRBJ1-1, with 7 bases lining up with TRBD1. The V gene end was trimmed by 6 bases and the J gene end by 5 bases; junction bases not matched to a gene: 9. CDR1 ENHRY and CDR2 SYGVKD come from the germline V gene. CDR3 length equals 14 residues. CDR3 in DNA: TGTGCCATCAGGGGGGACAGCCAGGGGACTGAAGCTTTCTTT. Its translation is CAIRGDSQGTEAFF.

This chain connects TRBV25-1 to TRBJ1-5, with TRBD1 as a possible D gene (5 bases). V shed 7 bases and J shed 2 bases, with 21 bases lying between them. The CDR3 has 17 residues. Germline-derived CDR1 and CDR2 are MGHDK and SYGVNS. CDR3 protein: CASTPEGTGNGNQPQHF. In DNA form, the CDR3 reads TGTGCCAGCACCCCCGAAGGGACTGGGAATGGCAATCAGCCCCAGCATTTT. The variable domain in full, completed from reference TRBV25-1 and TRBJ1-5, reads EADIYQTPRYLVIGTGKKITLECSQTMGHDKMYWYQQDPGMELHLIHYSYGVNSTEKGDLSSESTVSRIRTEHFPLTLESARPSHTSQYLCASTPEGTGNGNQPQHFGDGTRLSIL.

The V call is TRBV5-1, the J call TRBJ2-2; D unresolved. V was trimmed by 3 bases and J by 5 bases, leaving 8 bases between them. This CDR3 is built from 13 residues. From germline, CDR1 is SGHRS and CDR2 YFSETQ. CDR3 residues: CASSSERTGELFF. As DNA, the CDR3 is TGCGCCAGCAGCTCTGAACGGACCGGGGAGCTGTTTTTT.

The J gene is TRBJ1-1, the V gene TRBV7-9; D is perhaps TRBD1 (5 bases). V shed 7 bases and J shed 4 bases, with 16 bases lying between them. Germline V gene data show CDR1 as SEHNR and CDR2 as FQNEAQ (reference sequence). The CDR3 spans 14 residues. CDR3 DNA sequence: TGTGCCAGCACGTGGGGGGGGGACGGCACTGAAGCTTTCTTT. Its translation: CASTWGGDGTEAFF.

This clone has only a few counts. V gene TRBV7-9 combines with J gene TRBJ2-5; 10 bases match TRBD1. The length of the CDR3 is 14 residues. With V trimmed by 4 bases and J by 3 bases, 2 bases remained unmatched. Germline V gene lookup returns CDR1 SEHNR and CDR2 FQNEAQ (reference sequence). The CDR3 DNA is TGTGCCAGCAGCTCCGGGACAGGGGAAGAGACCCAGTACTTC. Its protein product is CASSSGTGEETQYF.

V gene TRBV6-5 combines with J gene TRBJ1-4; possible D gene TRBD1, 5 bases. The CDR3 consists of 15 residues. Germline V lookup: CDR1 MNHEY, CDR2 SVGAGI. V was clipped by 6 bases and J by 4 bases, with 15 bases between them. CDR3 in DNA: TGTGCCAGCAGCCGATGGGGGGGATATAATGAAAAACTGTTTTTT. Translation: CASSRWGGYNEKLFF.

V gene TRBV2 combines with J gene TRBJ1-4; tentative D call: TRBD1 (6 bases). This CDR3 spans 15 amino acids. CDR1 and CDR2 from the germline V gene are SNHLY and FYNNEI. V was pared by 6 bases and J by 10 bases, with 21 bases between. The CDR3 here is CASRADSTDFGKLFF. CDR3 sequence (DNA): TGTGCCAGCAGGGCGGACAGTACTGATTTTGGAAAACTGTTTTTT. The entire variable domain, with the rest obtained from reference TRBV2 and TRBJ1-4, is as follows: EPEVTQTPSHQVTQMGQEVILRCVPISNHLYFYWYRQILGQKVEFLVSFYNNEISEKSEIFDDQFSVERPDGSNFTLKIRSTKLEDSAMYFCASRADSTDFGKLFFGSGTQLSVL.

This clone was observed once. The J gene is TRBJ2-5, the V gene TRBV11-2; possibly TRBD2 for D (6 bases). CDR3 length: 13 amino acids. Trimming left V 5 bases short and J 7 bases short, with 14 bases between. The germline V gene encodes CDR1 SGHAT and CDR2 FQNNGV. The CDR3 bases are TGTGCCAGCAGCCCGGCGGGGCCTGGGACCCAGTACTTC. Translated, it gives CASSPAGPGTQYF.

The chain has TRBV27 and TRBJ1-1, with TRBD1 identical over 8 bases. This CDR3 contains 15 residues. Germline CDR1 is MNHEY and CDR2 is SMNVEV (reference sequence). The junction had 4 bases not matched to a gene; V was cut back by 3 bases and J by 1 base. CDR3 DNA sequence: TGTGCCAGCAGTTTTACCGGGACAGGGAACACTGAAGCTTTCTTT. Translation gives CASSFTGTGNTEAFF.

V gene TRBV11-2 combines with J gene TRBJ2-2, with no clear D. Trimming took off 5 bases at V and 4 bases at J, with 11 bases between the two ends. This CDR3 has 14 residues. Per germline, CDR1 SGHAT and CDR2 FQNNGV. The CDR3 DNA is TGTGCCAGCAGCCCTGATGGCCGCACCGGGGAGCTGTTTTTT. This sequence encodes CASSPDGRTGELFF.

This chain links TRBV27 with TRBJ1-5, with D possibly TRBD1 on 6 matching bases. V lost 8 bases and J 3 bases, leaving 11 bases between the germline ends. CDR1 is MNHEY, CDR2 SMNVEV, per germline (reference sequence). This CDR3 region has 13 residues. The CDR3 reads CASGDRFNQPQHF. The DNA for the CDR3 is TGTGCCAGCGGAGACAGGTTCAATCAGCCCCAGCATTTT.

V usage is TRBV9 and J usage is TRBJ2-5; 11 bases fit TRBD2. CDR1 is SGDLS, CDR2 YYNGEE, per germline. The junction had 4 bases not matched to a gene; V was cut back by 6 bases and J by 0 bases. CDR3 length: 15 residues. CDR3 DNA: TGTGCCAGCACATTAGCGGGGGGGTACCAAGAGACCCAGTACTTC. Translating gives CASTLAGGYQETQYF.

This clone showed up just once. The rearrangement joins TRBV18 to TRBJ2-6, with 8 bases aligning to TRBD1. Trimming took 3 bases from V and 2 from J; bases not matched to a gene: 0. Germline loops: CDR1 KGHSH, CDR2 LQKENI. The CDR3 has 15 residues. The CDR3 protein is CASSPTGAGANVLTF. CDR3 sequence (DNA): TGTGCCAGCTCACCGACAGGGGCTGGGGCCAACGTCCTGACTTTC.

The gene calls are TRBV7-2 and TRBJ2-1; 7 nucleotides align to TRBD2. V shed 2 bases and J 0 bases; nucleotides not matched to a gene: 10. The CDR3 runs to 18 residues. Germline V gene sequence: CDR1 SGHTA, CDR2 FQGNSA. CDR3 coding DNA: TGTGCCAGCAGCTTAATCGTGGCTAGCGGATCCTCCTACAATGAGCAGTTCTTC. As protein: CASSLIVASGSSYNEQFF.

The chain carries TRBV5-4 and TRBJ2-7, with a possible D match to TRBD1 (7 bases). The CDR3 consists of 16 residues. CDR1 is SGHNT, CDR2 YYREEE, per germline (reference sequence). The ends were cut back, 4 bases at V and 0 bases at J, with 17 bases in the middle. As DNA, the CDR3 is TGTGCCAGCAGCAGCGGCGGGGACAGAAGCTCCTACGAGCAGTACTTC. It translates to CASSSGGDRSSYEQYF.

This chain connects TRBV6-5 to TRBJ1-2, with TRBD1 matching over 7 bases. Losses at the gene ends were 4 bases for V and 2 bases for J; bases not matched to a gene: 4. The CDR3 is 14 residues long. CDR1 is MNHEY and CDR2 is SVGAGI in the germline V gene. The CDR3 DNA reads TGTGCCAGCAGTTCCCCGACAGGGAACTATGGCTACACCTTC. Translated: CASSSPTGNYGYTF.

The chain combines TRBV5-1 with TRBJ1-2, with TRBD1 matching 7 bases. Germline CDR1 SGHRS, CDR2 YFSETQ. The CDR3 extends over 12 amino acids. V lost 2 bases, J lost 7 bases, and 2 bases stayed unmatched. The CDR3 nucleotides read TGCGCCAGCAGCTTACAGGGGACTGGCTACACCTTC. Translated, it gives CASSLQGTGYTF. Based on the CDR3 plus reference TRBV5-1 and TRBJ1-2, the full variable domain is KAGVTQTPRYLIKTRGQQVTLSCSPISGHRSVSWYQQTPGQGLQFLFEYFSETQRNKGNFPGRFSGRQFSNSRSEMNVSTLELGDSALYLCASSLQGTGYTFGSGTRLTVV.

The V call is TRBV18, the J call TRBJ1-6, with no clear D. The CDR3 covers 14 residues. Germline CDR1 is KGHSH and CDR2 is LQKENI. The V end lost 3 bases, the J end lost 6 bases, and 9 bases lay between the germline ends. For the CDR3, the DNA is TGTGCCAGCTCACCGGAGGGTTCTAATTCACCCCTCCACTTT. It encodes CASSPEGSNSPLHF.

In its sample, this clone was seen many times. Other nucleotide sequences in the sample specify the same CDR3. This chain uses TRBV5-1 with TRBJ1-6, with 7 bases that match TRBD1. Per germline, CDR1 SGHRS and CDR2 YFSETQ. J was trimmed by 3 bases and V by 0 bases; bases with no gene match: 12. CDR3 length equals 19 residues. The CDR3 spells CASSLGPRTGLYYNSPLHF. CDR3 sequence (DNA): TGCGCCAGCAGCTTGGGTCCCCGGACAGGACTATACTATAATTCACCCCTCCACTTT.